There are a few counts of the clone carrying this T cell receptor (beta chain). Its antigen is unknown. An end of the junction does not agree with germline; a read error may underlie this. These data originate in a study of T cell responses to AZD1222 COVID-19 vaccine. General study points: Among vaccine-associated CD4 TCRs, coverage spanned spike, with dominance at 160-218 and 743-854. After two AZD1222 doses, spike-specific TCR breadth and depth rose versus day 0. Baseline testing showed seropositivity in only a handful of AZD1222 recipients.

Germline-derived CDR1 and CDR2 are SSHAT and FNYEAQ (reference sequence). CDR3 length: 19 residues. TCRdb's copy holds only in-frame clones and misses some; the assay was immunoSEQ multiplex PCR. The sample has about 200,000 clones; roughly nine tenths are singletons. This receptor was obtained from an adult who received the MenACWY meningococcal vaccine as a control. The rearrangement links TRBV7-7 to TRBJ2-2; 8 bases fit TRBD2. The sequencing used peripheral blood, collected 28 days after the second dose of the MenACWY control vaccine. In DNA form, the CDR3 reads TGTGCTAGCAGCTTATCAACCGGCCCAGCGGGAGCGAACACCGGGGAGCTGTTTTTT. Amino acid sequence: CASSLSTGPAGANTGELFF.